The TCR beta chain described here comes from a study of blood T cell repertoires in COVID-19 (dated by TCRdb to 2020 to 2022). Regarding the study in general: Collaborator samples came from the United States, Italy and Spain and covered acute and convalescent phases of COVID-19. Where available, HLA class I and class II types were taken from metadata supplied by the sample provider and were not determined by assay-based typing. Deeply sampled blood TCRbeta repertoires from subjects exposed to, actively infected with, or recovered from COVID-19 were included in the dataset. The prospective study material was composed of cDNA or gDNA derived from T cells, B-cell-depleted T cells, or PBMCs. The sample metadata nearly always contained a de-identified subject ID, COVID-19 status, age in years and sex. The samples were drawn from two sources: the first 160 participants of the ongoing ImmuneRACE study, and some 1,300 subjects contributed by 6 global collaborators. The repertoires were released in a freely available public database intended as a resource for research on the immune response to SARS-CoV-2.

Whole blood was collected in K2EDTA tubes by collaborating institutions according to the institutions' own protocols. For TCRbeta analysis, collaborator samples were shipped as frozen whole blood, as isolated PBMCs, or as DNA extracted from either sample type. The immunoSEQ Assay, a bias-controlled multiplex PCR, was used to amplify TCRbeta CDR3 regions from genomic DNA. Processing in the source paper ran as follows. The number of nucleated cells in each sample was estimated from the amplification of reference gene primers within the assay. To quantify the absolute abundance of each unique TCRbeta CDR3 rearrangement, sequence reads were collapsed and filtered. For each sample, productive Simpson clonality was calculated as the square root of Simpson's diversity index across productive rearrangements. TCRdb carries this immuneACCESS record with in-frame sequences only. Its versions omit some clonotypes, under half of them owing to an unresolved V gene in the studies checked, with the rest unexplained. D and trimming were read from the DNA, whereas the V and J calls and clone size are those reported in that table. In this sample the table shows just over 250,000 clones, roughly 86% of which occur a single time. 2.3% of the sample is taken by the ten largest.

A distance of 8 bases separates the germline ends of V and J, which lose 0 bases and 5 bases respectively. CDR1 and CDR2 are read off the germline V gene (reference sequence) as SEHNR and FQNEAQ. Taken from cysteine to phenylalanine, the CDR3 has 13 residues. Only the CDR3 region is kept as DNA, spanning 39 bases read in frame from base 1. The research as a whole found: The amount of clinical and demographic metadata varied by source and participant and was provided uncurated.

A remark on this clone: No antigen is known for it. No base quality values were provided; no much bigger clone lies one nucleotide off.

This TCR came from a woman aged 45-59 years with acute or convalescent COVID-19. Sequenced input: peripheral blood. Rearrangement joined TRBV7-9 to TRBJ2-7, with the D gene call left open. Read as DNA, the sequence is TGTGCCAGCAGCTTAGCGTTCAGGAACGAGCAGTACTTC. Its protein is CASSLAFRNEQYF.